A selection of T cell receptor beta chains follows, all from one sample in a study of blood T cell repertoires in COVID-19. Clones were read by immunoSEQ multiplex PCR, and TCRdb kept only the in-frame ones, dropping some. The sample carries about 110,000 clones, 70% to 85% recorded once. Sequencing was done on a sample of peripheral blood. These receptors were collected from a woman older than 75 with active or convalescent COVID-19. Both conserved end residues are part of each CDR3. A D gene is named only where the DNA matches it firmly. Size is omitted from some rows. Given values are once, few, many or a class for expanded clones.

-	TRBD2	TRBJ2-7	TRBV11-2	CASSPFLAGDYEQYF	TGTGCCAGCAGCCCATTCCTAGCGGGGGACTACGAGCAGTACTTC
once	-	TRBJ2-7	TRBV5-1	CASSLEGKGDEQYF	TGCGCCAGCAGCTTGGAAGGGAAGGGGGACGAGCAGTACTTC
-	TRBD2	TRBJ2-5	TRBV28	CASSLLLAGEETQYF	TGTGCCAGCAGTTTACTACTAGCGGGAGAAGAGACCCAGTACTTC
-	-	TRBJ1-1	TRBV5-5	CASSLEQDVRTEAFF	TGTGCCAGCAGCTTGGAACAGGATGTGAGGACTGAAGCTTTCTTT
-	TRBD1	TRBJ1-2	TRBV7-9	CASWTGGDYGYTF	TGTGCCAGCTGGACAGGGGGCGACTATGGCTACACCTTC
once	-	TRBJ2-1	TRBV25-1	CASSKSSSYNEQFF	TGTGCCAGCAGTAAGTCGAGCTCCTACAATGAGCAGTTCTTC
-	-	TRBJ2-7	TRBV6-6	CASSYSGRTLGGEQYF	TGTGCCAGCAGTTACTCAGGCAGGACCCTTGGAGGCGAGCAGTACTTC
-	TRBD2	TRBJ2-2	TRBV7-3	CASSVGASGRAATGELFF	TGTGCCAGCAGCGTAGGGGCTAGCGGGAGGGCCGCCACCGGGGAGCTGTTTTTT
once	-	TRBJ1-3	TRBV6-5	CASWPPWGNTIYF	TGTGCCAGCTGGCCCCCCTGGGGAAACACCATATATTTT
-	TRBD2	TRBJ2-7	TRBV12-5	CASGLAGLAYEQYF	TGTGCTAGTGGTTTGGCTGGACTAGCCTACGAGCAGTACTTC
-	TRBD2	TRBJ2-1	TRBV5-1	CASSLAITSGRPNYNEQFF	TGCGCCAGCAGCTTGGCTATAACTAGCGGGAGGCCCAACTACAATGAGCAGTTCTTC
few	-	TRBJ2-1	TRBV27	CASSLRRGLYNEQFF	TGTGCCAGCAGTTTAAGGCGGGGCCTCTACAATGAGCAGTTCTTC
-	TRBD1	TRBJ1-2	TRBV19	CASSNYPDRGPGYTF	TGTGCCAGTAGTAACTACCCCGACAGGGGGCCAGGCTACACCTTC